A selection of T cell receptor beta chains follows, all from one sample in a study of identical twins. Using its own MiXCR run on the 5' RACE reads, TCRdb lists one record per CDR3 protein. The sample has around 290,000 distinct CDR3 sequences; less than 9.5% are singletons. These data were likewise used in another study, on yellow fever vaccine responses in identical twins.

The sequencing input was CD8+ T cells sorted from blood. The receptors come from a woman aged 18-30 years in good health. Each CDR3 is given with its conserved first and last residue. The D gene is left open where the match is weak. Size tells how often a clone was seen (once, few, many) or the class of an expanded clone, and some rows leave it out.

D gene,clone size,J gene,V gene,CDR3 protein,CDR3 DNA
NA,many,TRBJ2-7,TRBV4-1,CASSQETGPREQYF,TGCGCCAGCAGCCAAGAAACAGGGCCGAGGGAGCAGTACTTC
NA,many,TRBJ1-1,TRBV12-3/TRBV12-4,CASSLAGGGNTEAFF,TGTGCCAGCAGTTTAGCGGGAGGGGGGAACACTGAAGCTTTCTTT
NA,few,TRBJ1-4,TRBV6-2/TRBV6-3,CASSPGEATNEKLFF,TGTGCCAGCAGTCCGGGGGAGGCAACTAATGAAAAACTGTTTTTT
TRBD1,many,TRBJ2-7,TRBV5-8,CASSGTGGNEQYF,TGTGCCAGCAGCGGAACAGGGGGCAACGAGCAGTACTTC
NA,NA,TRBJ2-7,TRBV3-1,CASSQVLGPYEQYF,TGTGCCAGCAGCCAGGTCCTAGGACCCTACGAGCAGTACTTC
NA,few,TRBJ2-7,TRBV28,CASSTRRATYEQYF,TGTGCCAGCAGTACCCGTAGGGCAACCTACGAGCAGTACTTC
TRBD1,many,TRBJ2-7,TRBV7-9,CASSYSDRVHEQYF,TGTGCCAGCAGCTACTCGGACAGGGTCCACGAGCAGTACTTC
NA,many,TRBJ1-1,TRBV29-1,CSGRRRNTEAFF,TGCAGCGGCCGCAGACGAAACACTGAAGCTTTCTTT
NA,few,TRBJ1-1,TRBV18,CASSPRLGMDTEAFF,TGTGCCAGCTCACCAAGACTAGGGATGGACACTGAAGCTTTCTTT
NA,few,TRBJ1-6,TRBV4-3,CASSQDQGASSPLHF,TGCGCCAGCAGCCAAGACCAAGGGGCCTCTTCACCCCTCCACTTT
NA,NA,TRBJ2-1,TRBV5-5,CASSFRGGSYNEQFF,TGTGCCAGCAGCTTCAGGGGGGGGTCCTACAATGAGCAGTTCTTC
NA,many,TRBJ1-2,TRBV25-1,CASSDRDEIYGYTF,TGTGCCAGCAGTGACAGGGACGAGATCTATGGCTACACCTTC